The 6 T cell receptor beta chains given below trace back to one sample, sequenced in a study of PD-1 blockade in classical Hodgkin lymphoma. Assay: immunoSEQ multiplex PCR; the TCRdb copy retains only in-frame clones and omits some. The sample has fewer than 20,000 clones; roughly three quarters are singletons. Documented time point: cycle 4 day 1 (C4D1), after five to seven weeks of nivolumab. Autologous stem cell transplantation was followed by relapse in every patient, and brentuximab vedotin exposure varied. Purified CD4+ T cells were obtained from thawed PBMCs through magnetic negative selection. The material sequenced was CD4+ T cells from blood, taken before the fourth cycle of nivolumab. The receptors stem from a human donor with classical Hodgkin lymphoma.

This chain connects TRBV2 to TRBJ1-2; D is unresolved. Per the germline V gene, CDR1 is SNHLY and CDR2 is FYNNEI. This CDR3 is built from 13 residues. Trimming removed 7 bases at V and 5 bases at J, with 14 bases between. In DNA, the CDR3 is TGTGCCAGCAAGAGTGACGTAGTGTATGGCTACACCTTC. Protein product: CASKSDVVYGYTF.

The J gene is TRBJ2-6, the V gene TRBV10-3; 11 positions agree with TRBD1. The CDR3 is 16 residues long. V lost 10 bases, J lost 2 bases, and 7 bases stayed unmatched. Germline CDR1 reads ENHRY; CDR2 reads SYGVKD. The CDR3 loop is CATSGQGVTGANVLTF. The CDR3, as DNA: TGTGCCACCTCGGGACAGGGGGTAACTGGGGCCAACGTCCTGACTTTC.

This clone was picked up one time. The chain recombines TRBV9 with TRBJ2-2; 9 bases line up with TRBD1. Per the germline V gene, CDR1 is SGDLS and CDR2 is YYNGEE. With 0 bases clipped from V and 6 bases from J, the junction kept 9 bases outside the gene matches. CDR3 size: 17 residues. Here the CDR3 DNA reads TGTGCCAGCAGCGTAGAGGTTAACAGGGGGCGTTCCGGGGAGCTGTTTTTT. Protein: CASSVEVNRGRSGELFF.

CDR3 protein: CASSIQRTTPPEQFF. The CDR3 DNA is TGTGCCAGTAGTATACAAAGGACAACCCCCCCAGAGCAGTTCTTC. J is TRBJ2-1 and V is TRBV19; possibly TRBD1 for D (5 bases). The V and J ends lost 2 bases and 10 bases respectively, with 18 bases between them. The CDR3 length is 15 residues. Germline CDR1 LNHDA, CDR2 SQIVND (reference sequence).

This rearrangement joins TRBV19 to TRBJ2-1, with a weak D call TRBD1 (6 bases). Germline V gives CDR1 LNHDA, CDR2 SQIVND (reference sequence). V lost 4 bases to trimming and J lost 0 bases, with 13 bases between them. This CDR3 spans 16 amino acids. The CDR3 loop reads CASSNRQGSSYNEQFF. CDR3 DNA: TGTGCCAGTAGTAATAGGCAGGGGAGCTCCTACAATGAGCAGTTCTTC.

This rearrangement joins TRBV7-2 to TRBJ2-5, with 13 positions matching TRBD2. Trimming removed 2 bases from V and 5 bases from J; junction bases left unmatched: 5. The germline gives CDR1 SGHTA, CDR2 FQGNSA. The CDR3 has 16 amino acids. CDR3 amino acids: CASSLPGLAGVETQYF. The CDR3 DNA sequence: TGTGCCAGCAGCTTACCCGGACTAGCGGGAGTTGAGACCCAGTACTTC.